This T cell receptor (beta chain) was retrieved from a study of blood T cell dynamics during melanoma immunotherapy. This CDR3 is 15 amino acids long. Germline V gene sequence: CDR1 SEHNR, CDR2 FQNEAQ (reference sequence). With 5 bases removed from V and 1 base from J, the gap between germline ends came to 14 bases. Stated time point: week 3, after first cycle of checkpoint inhibitor. Assay: immunoSEQ multiplex PCR; the TCRdb copy retains only in-frame clones and omits some. Among around 10,000 clones, approximately 89% were seen once, and the ten largest hold nearly 25%. This clonotype originated in a human donor with melanoma. Sequencing was performed on blood, taken from a patient treated with checkpoint blockade. The chain employs TRBV7-9 and TRBJ2-5; either TRBD1 or TRBD2 may supply D (6 bases each). CDR3 nucleotides: TGTGCCAGCAGCAACCACGGGGGCCCCCAAGAGACCCAGTACTTC. Its protein is CASSNHGGPQETQYF.